This TCR beta chain was recorded in a study of metastatic and nonmetastatic thyroid tumors. Under the authors' procedure: Differences in CDR3 between clinicopathological groups were drawn on to build a classifier intended to discriminate distant-metastatic papillary thyroid cancer patients. With MiXCR, TCRdb reprocessed the PCR reads. TCRdb, not the authors, supplied the V and J calls. The data hold some 41,000 clones, with 3% to 3.5% observed a single time. Thyroid surgery had not been preceded by any treatment in any patient. This clone was seen repeatedly, ten times or more. The antigen remains unidentified. Regarding the study as a whole: Benign nodules reportedly had significantly lower TCR beta diversity than malignant thyroid tumors in blood and tumor.

Germline lookup yields CDR1 MDHEN and CDR2 SYDVKM. The J segment lost 4 bases and the V segment lost 5 bases, leaving 13 bases of the junction unmatched. The CDR3 covers 17 residues. Sequencing was carried out using blood. The source of this sequence is a female donor with papillary thyroid cancer or a benign thyroid nodule (not recorded which). Some clones in this sample may be carry-over from other donors' samples. This rearrangement joins TRBV28 to TRBJ1-5; 8 bases match TRBD1. CDR3 DNA sequence: TGTGCCAGCAGTCAATTCCCCCGACAGGGGTCGAATCAGCCCCAGCATTTT. Protein sequence: CASSQFPRQGSNQPQHF.